This entry describes one T cell receptor (beta chain). What it binds is unknown. This entry is derived from a study of beta chain features in type 1 diabetes. Whole-study findings and limits: Shorter TCRB CDR3s, moderately but significantly so, were found in Type 1 diabetes patients in all four CD4+ subsets. Short templates might get an advantage during PCR, and this would be equal in patients and controls.

V lost 0 bases to trimming and J lost 1 base, with 8 bases between them. This CDR3 has 15 residues. CDR1 and CDR2 from the germline V gene are SGHNT and YYREEE (reference sequence). The study reverse transcribed the entire isolated RNA, so it sequenced expressed TCRB transcripts. The protocol was immunoSEQ multiplex PCR, while the TCRdb copy is restricted to in-frame clones and leaves out a portion. The sample shows hundreds of thousands of clones, about a tenth of them seen only once. The specimen sequenced was naive CD4+ T cells from blood. The gene calls are TRBV5-4 and TRBJ1-3; possible D gene TRBD1, 5 bases. The clonotype originates from a man under 40 with type 1 diabetes. CDR3 region: CASSLDGGSGNTIYF. CDR3 sequence (DNA): TGTGCCAGCAGCTTGGACGGGGGGTCTGGAAACACCATATATTTT.